A selection of T cell receptor beta chains follows, all from one sample in a study of blood T cell repertoires in COVID-19. Only in-frame clones appear in the TCRdb table, and some are missing; sequencing was by immunoSEQ multiplex PCR. The sample lists approximately 240,000 clones; more than 70% were seen once. The sequenced material came from peripheral blood. These receptors came from a woman in her 40s who had recovered from COVID-19. Each CDR3 is given with its conserved first and last residue. Each record gives: D gene, clone size, V gene, J gene, CDR3 protein, CDR3 DNA. D genes are given only for firm matches. Not all rows give a size; the values are once, few, many and, for expanded clones, a class.

d_call: TRBD1
clone_size: -
v_call: TRBV19
j_call: TRBJ2-1
cdr3_aa: CASSIRQGSYNEQFF
cdr3_nt: TGTGCCAGTAGTATAAGACAGGGCTCCTACAATGAGCAGTTCTTC

d_call: TRBD2
clone_size: -
v_call: TRBV7-3
j_call: TRBJ2-1
cdr3_aa: CASIPLAGANNEQFF
cdr3_nt: TGTGCCAGCATCCCGCTAGCGGGGGCAAACAATGAGCAGTTCTTC

d_call: TRBD1
clone_size: -
v_call: TRBV4-3
j_call: TRBJ1-4
cdr3_aa: CASSQDSGTGSEKLFF
cdr3_nt: TGCGCCAGCAGCCAAGATTCGGGGACAGGGTCTGAAAAACTGTTTTTT

d_call: -
clone_size: -
v_call: TRBV19
j_call: TRBJ1-1
cdr3_aa: CASSIGGSQRAEAFF
cdr3_nt: TGTGCCAGTAGTATCGGGGGGTCCCAACGGGCTGAAGCTTTCTTT

d_call: TRBD1
clone_size: -
v_call: TRBV7-2
j_call: TRBJ2-2
cdr3_aa: CASSKGQGETGELFF
cdr3_nt: TGTGCCAGCAGCAAGGGACAGGGGGAAACCGGGGAGCTGTTTTTT

d_call: -
clone_size: -
v_call: TRBV19
j_call: TRBJ1-2
cdr3_aa: CASSIQANGRGYTF
cdr3_nt: TGTGCCAGTAGTATCCAGGCGAACGGTCGGGGCTACACCTTC

d_call: -
clone_size: -
v_call: TRBV18
j_call: TRBJ2-5
cdr3_aa: CASSRGLGGQETQYF
cdr3_nt: TGTGCCAGCTCACGGGGATTGGGGGGCCAAGAGACCCAGTACTTC

d_call: TRBD1
clone_size: -
v_call: TRBV15
j_call: TRBJ1-5
cdr3_aa: CATSRQGAGQPQHF
cdr3_nt: TGTGCCACCAGCCGACAGGGGGCTGGCCAGCCCCAGCATTTT

d_call: -
clone_size: -
v_call: TRBV10-3
j_call: TRBJ2-1
cdr3_aa: CAIGGALNEQFF
cdr3_nt: TGTGCCATCGGGGGGGCTCTCAATGAGCAGTTCTTC

d_call: -
clone_size: -
v_call: TRBV11-3
j_call: TRBJ2-5
cdr3_aa: CASSSLLPGKQETQYF
cdr3_nt: TGTGCCAGCAGTTCCCTTTTGCCAGGGAAACAAGAAACCCAGTACTTC

d_call: -
clone_size: -
v_call: TRBV5-6
j_call: TRBJ1-3
cdr3_aa: CASSLRSVGNTIYF
cdr3_nt: TGTGCCAGCAGCTTGAGATCGGTCGGAAACACCATATATTTT

d_call: -
clone_size: -
v_call: TRBV4-3
j_call: TRBJ2-5
cdr3_aa: CASSQVRRGGETQYF
cdr3_nt: TGCGCCAGCAGCCAAGTCCGCAGGGGTGGCGAGACCCAGTACTTC

d_call: -
clone_size: -
v_call: TRBV27
j_call: TRBJ2-2
cdr3_aa: CASSTRGWTTTGELFF
cdr3_nt: TGTGCCAGCAGTACAAGGGGCTGGACCACCACCGGGGAGCTGTTTTTT

d_call: -
clone_size: -
v_call: TRBV12-3/TRBV12-4
j_call: TRBJ1-1
cdr3_aa: CASNRVNTEAFF
cdr3_nt: TGTGCCAGCAACCGCGTGAACACTGAAGCTTTCTTT

d_call: TRBD1
clone_size: -
v_call: TRBV29-1
j_call: TRBJ1-6
cdr3_aa: CSVRTGYNSPLHF
cdr3_nt: TGCAGCGTTAGGACAGGCTATAATTCACCCCTCCACTTT

d_call: -
clone_size: -
v_call: TRBV11-3
j_call: TRBJ1-1
cdr3_aa: CASSVRQQLEAFF
cdr3_nt: TGTGCCAGCAGCGTACGACAGCAGCTTGAAGCTTTCTTT

d_call: -
clone_size: -
v_call: TRBV5-4
j_call: TRBJ2-7
cdr3_aa: CASSSPGAGEQYF
cdr3_nt: TGTGCCAGCAGCTCCCCTGGGGCCGGCGAGCAGTACTTC

d_call: -
clone_size: -
v_call: TRBV28
j_call: TRBJ1-6
cdr3_aa: CASSLGRSPLHF
cdr3_nt: TGTGCCAGCAGTTTAGGCCGTTCACCCCTCCACTTT

d_call: TRBD1
clone_size: -
v_call: TRBV5-1
j_call: TRBJ1-2
cdr3_aa: CASSFGDRAYGYTF
cdr3_nt: TGCGCCAGCAGCTTCGGGGACAGGGCCTATGGCTACACCTTC

d_call: -
clone_size: few
v_call: TRBV19
j_call: TRBJ1-1
cdr3_aa: CASSIRGTGRTEAFF
cdr3_nt: TGTGCCAGTAGTATAAGAGGTACAGGGCGAACTGAAGCTTTCTTT

d_call: -
clone_size: -
v_call: TRBV7-9
j_call: TRBJ1-2
cdr3_aa: CASSPAESYGYTF
cdr3_nt: TGTGCCAGCAGCCCTGCGGAGTCCTATGGCTACACCTTC

d_call: TRBD2
clone_size: -
v_call: TRBV5-6
j_call: TRBJ2-1
cdr3_aa: CASSDETSGGIGQFF
cdr3_nt: TGTGCCAGCAGCGATGAGACTAGCGGGGGGATTGGGCAGTTCTTC

d_call: -
clone_size: -
v_call: TRBV5-1
j_call: TRBJ1-1
cdr3_aa: CASSSGPGMNTEAFF
cdr3_nt: TGCGCCAGCAGCTCTGGGCCCGGCATGAACACTGAAGCTTTCTTT

d_call: TRBD2
clone_size: -
v_call: TRBV5-8
j_call: TRBJ2-1
cdr3_aa: CASSLSWIAGGRGDEQFF
cdr3_nt: TGTGCCAGCAGTCTGTCGTGGATAGCGGGGGGTAGAGGGGATGAGCAGTTCTTC

d_call: -
clone_size: once
v_call: TRBV7-9
j_call: TRBJ2-3
cdr3_aa: CASSLYSGSGTDTQYF
cdr3_nt: TGTGCCAGCAGCTTATATTCCGGGAGTGGAACAGATACGCAGTATTTT

d_call: -
clone_size: -
v_call: TRBV28
j_call: TRBJ2-6
cdr3_aa: CASSPNRGYSGANVLTF
cdr3_nt: TGTGCCAGCAGTCCAAACCGAGGGTATTCTGGGGCCAACGTCCTGACTTTC

d_call: TRBD1
clone_size: once
v_call: TRBV4-3
j_call: TRBJ2-2
cdr3_aa: CASSQDSPGGHTGELFF
cdr3_nt: TGCGCCAGCAGCCAAGATTCCCCAGGGGGTCACACCGGGGAGCTGTTTTTT

d_call: TRBD1
clone_size: -
v_call: TRBV19
j_call: TRBJ1-4
cdr3_aa: CASSIVGTGGIGKLFF
cdr3_nt: TGTGCCAGTAGTATAGTTGGGACAGGAGGGATTGGAAAACTGTTTTTT

d_call: TRBD2
clone_size: -
v_call: TRBV7-7
j_call: TRBJ2-2
cdr3_aa: CASSLEASGANTGELFF
cdr3_nt: TGTGCTAGCAGCTTAGAGGCTAGCGGGGCGAACACCGGGGAGCTGTTTTTT

d_call: -
clone_size: -
v_call: TRBV12-3/TRBV12-4
j_call: TRBJ1-2
cdr3_aa: CASSLQGFSGYTF
cdr3_nt: TGTGCCAGCAGTTTACAGGGGTTTAGTGGCTACACCTTC

d_call: -
clone_size: -
v_call: TRBV12-5
j_call: TRBJ1-6
cdr3_aa: CASGTGTSYNSPLHF
cdr3_nt: TGTGCTAGTGGCACCGGGACTTCATATAATTCACCCCTCCACTTT

d_call: -
clone_size: -
v_call: TRBV19
j_call: TRBJ2-7
cdr3_aa: CASSIGGPRFEQYF
cdr3_nt: TGTGCCAGTAGTATAGGAGGTCCCCGTTTCGAGCAGTACTTC

d_call: TRBD2
clone_size: -
v_call: TRBV7-6
j_call: TRBJ2-5
cdr3_aa: CASSLGEGRQETQYF
cdr3_nt: TGTGCCAGCAGCTTAGGGGAGGGGAGGCAAGAGACCCAGTACTTC

d_call: -
clone_size: once
v_call: TRBV5-1
j_call: TRBJ1-6
cdr3_aa: CASSLGQVQDNSPLHF
cdr3_nt: TGCGCCAGCAGCTTGGGTCAGGTCCAAGATAATTCACCCCTCCACTTT

d_call: -
clone_size: -
v_call: TRBV4-3
j_call: TRBJ2-1
cdr3_aa: CASSQDSSVNEQFF
cdr3_nt: TGCGCCAGCAGCCAAGATTCCTCAGTCAATGAGCAGTTCTTC

d_call: -
clone_size: -
v_call: TRBV6-2/TRBV6-3
j_call: TRBJ2-2
cdr3_aa: CASSYYPRGGELFF
cdr3_nt: TGTGCCAGCAGTTACTACCCGCGGGGCGGGGAGCTGTTTTTT

d_call: -
clone_size: -
v_call: TRBV19
j_call: TRBJ2-7
cdr3_aa: CASSIATFSYEQYF
cdr3_nt: TGTGCCAGTAGTATAGCCACATTTTCCTACGAGCAGTACTTC

d_call: TRBD2
clone_size: -
v_call: TRBV30
j_call: TRBJ2-1
cdr3_aa: CAWGRLAMGNNEQFF
cdr3_nt: TGTGCCTGGGGTCGACTAGCGATGGGAAACAATGAGCAGTTCTTC

d_call: -
clone_size: -
v_call: TRBV7-8
j_call: TRBJ1-4
cdr3_aa: CASSSWWGDEKLFF
cdr3_nt: TGTGCCAGCAGCTCCTGGTGGGGGGATGAAAAACTGTTTTTT

d_call: TRBD1
clone_size: -
v_call: TRBV7-8
j_call: TRBJ2-5
cdr3_aa: CASSPRTGNQETQYF
cdr3_nt: TGTGCCAGCAGCCCAAGGACAGGCAACCAAGAGACCCAGTACTTC

d_call: -
clone_size: once
v_call: TRBV6-5
j_call: TRBJ1-3
cdr3_aa: CASSSGYPGNTIYF
cdr3_nt: TGTGCCAGCAGTTCAGGGTACCCTGGAAACACCATATATTTT

d_call: -
clone_size: -
v_call: TRBV6-5
j_call: TRBJ2-7
cdr3_aa: CASSYVRGREQYF
cdr3_nt: TGTGCCAGCAGTTACGTCAGGGGACGCGAGCAGTACTTC

d_call: -
clone_size: -
v_call: TRBV5-4
j_call: TRBJ1-1
cdr3_aa: CASSFVDTRNTEAFF
cdr3_nt: TGTGCCAGCAGCTTTGTAGACACGAGGAACACTGAAGCTTTCTTT

d_call: TRBD2
clone_size: -
v_call: TRBV7-8
j_call: TRBJ2-3
cdr3_aa: CASSLAGGTNTDTQYF
cdr3_nt: TGTGCCAGCAGCTTAGCGGGAGGGACGAACACAGATACGCAGTATTTT

d_call: TRBD2
clone_size: -
v_call: TRBV7-3
j_call: TRBJ2-3
cdr3_aa: CASSRGLAGVADTQYF
cdr3_nt: TGTGCCAGCAGTCGAGGACTAGCGGGAGTGGCAGATACGCAGTATTTT

d_call: TRBD1
clone_size: -
v_call: TRBV14
j_call: TRBJ1-1
cdr3_aa: CASSHVGGQRNTEAFF
cdr3_nt: TGTGCCAGCAGCCACGTCGGGGGACAGAGGAACACTGAAGCTTTCTTT

d_call: -
clone_size: -
v_call: TRBV5-6
j_call: TRBJ1-2
cdr3_aa: CASSLSTGDYGYTF
cdr3_nt: TGTGCCAGCAGCTTGTCTACGGGGGACTATGGCTACACCTTC

d_call: TRBD2
clone_size: -
v_call: TRBV11-2
j_call: TRBJ2-1
cdr3_aa: CASSTRTSDYNEQFF
cdr3_nt: TGTGCCAGCAGCACACGGACTAGCGACTACAATGAGCAGTTCTTC

d_call: TRBD2
clone_size: -
v_call: TRBV9
j_call: TRBJ2-4
cdr3_aa: CASSAGLAGGIQYF
cdr3_nt: TGTGCCAGCAGCGCCGGACTAGCGGGGGGGATTCAGTACTTC

d_call: TRBD1
clone_size: -
v_call: TRBV4-3
j_call: TRBJ1-1
cdr3_aa: CASSPQGDRWGTEAFF
cdr3_nt: TGCGCCAGCAGCCCCCAAGGGGACAGGTGGGGGACTGAAGCTTTCTTT

d_call: -
clone_size: -
v_call: TRBV20-1
j_call: TRBJ2-5
cdr3_aa: CSASIAGQETQYF
cdr3_nt: TGCAGTGCTAGTATCGCAGGGCAAGAGACCCAGTACTTC

d_call: -
clone_size: -
v_call: TRBV2
j_call: TRBJ2-1
cdr3_aa: CASNAGAGNEQFF
cdr3_nt: TGTGCCAGCAATGCGGGGGCCGGCAATGAGCAGTTCTTC

d_call: -
clone_size: -
v_call: TRBV19
j_call: TRBJ1-3
cdr3_aa: CASIPTVLTERNTIYF
cdr3_nt: TGTGCCAGTATCCCCACAGTATTGACAGAACGAAACACCATATATTTT

d_call: -
clone_size: -
v_call: TRBV7-2
j_call: TRBJ2-5
cdr3_aa: CASSMSADKATQYF
cdr3_nt: TGTGCCAGCAGCATGTCGGCGGACAAGGCGACCCAGTACTTC

d_call: TRBD2
clone_size: -
v_call: TRBV6-6
j_call: TRBJ2-1
cdr3_aa: CASSYSSGRAGNEQFF
cdr3_nt: TGTGCCAGCAGTTATTCTAGCGGGAGGGCCGGTAATGAGCAGTTCTTC

d_call: TRBD2
clone_size: -
v_call: TRBV7-2
j_call: TRBJ2-1
cdr3_aa: CASSLIAGGGSVSYNEQFF
cdr3_nt: TGTGCCAGCAGCTTAATTGCGGGCGGGGGGAGTGTATCCTACAATGAGCAGTTCTTC

d_call: -
clone_size: -
v_call: TRBV6-2/TRBV6-3
j_call: TRBJ1-1
cdr3_aa: CASSGRAGATMNTEAFF
cdr3_nt: TGTGCCAGCAGTGGGAGAGCGGGTGCGACCATGAACACTGAAGCTTTCTTT

d_call: TRBD1
clone_size: once
v_call: TRBV5-6
j_call: TRBJ1-5
cdr3_aa: CASSLRTGIQPQHF
cdr3_nt: TGTGCCAGCAGCTTGAGGACAGGGATTCAGCCCCAGCATTTT

d_call: -
clone_size: -
v_call: TRBV7-2
j_call: TRBJ2-1
cdr3_aa: CASSLIRVGNEQFF
cdr3_nt: TGTGCCAGCAGCTTAATCAGGGTTGGCAATGAGCAGTTCTTC